Below are 5 T cell receptor beta chains sequenced from a single sample in a study of breast tumors, draining lymph nodes, adjacent tissues. MiXCR was run by TCRdb on the multiplex PCR reads, yielding one entry per CDR3 protein. The sample carries tens of thousands of distinct CDR3 sequences, 15% to 20% recorded once. Axillary draining lymph nodes of breast cancer patients supplied the node samples. The sample consisted of axillary lymph node tissue. These receptors all stem from a female donor with breast cancer. Some clones in this sample may be carry-over from other donors' samples.

This clonotype is medium-sized by share. This chain connects TRBV25-1 to TRBJ1-6; possibly TRBD1 for D (6 bases). Germline V lookup: CDR1 MGHDK, CDR2 SYGVNS. The CDR3 loop spans 14 amino acids. Trimming cost V 5 bases and J 9 bases, with 14 bases left between them. Written as DNA, the CDR3 is TGTGCCAGCAGTCTGACAGGTGGGGGTTCACCCCTCCACTTT. It translates to CASSLTGGGSPLHF.

In its sample, this clonotype was seen a few times. The chain carries TRBV7-9 and TRBJ1-1; unclear D gene. Trimming removed 4 bases at V and 5 bases at J, with 8 bases between. The CDR3 extends over 12 amino acids. The germline gives CDR1 SEHNR, CDR2 FQNEAQ (reference sequence). The CDR3 is CASSSPGTEAFF. CDR3 bases: TGTGCCAGCAGCTCCCCGGGAACTGAAGCTTTCTTT.

About this clonotype: Being one base from a much bigger clone, this may be a read error. V is TRBV5-1 and J is TRBJ1-2; D is uncertain. Between the trimmed V and J ends, which lost 4 bases and 6 bases, there was a span of 19 bases. Germline V CDR1 and CDR2: SGHRS, YFSETQ. The CDR3 spans 15 residues. This CDR3 is CASSPDPTNGNGYTF. In DNA, the CDR3 is TGCGCCAGCAGCCCTGACCCCACGAACGGGAATGGCTACACCTTC.

This clonotype has just a few counts. The chain carries TRBV28 and TRBJ2-2, with 11 bases identical to TRBD1. The junction had 0 bases not matched to a gene; V was cut back by 8 bases and J by 4 bases. In germline, CDR1 is MDHEN, CDR2 SYDVKM. CDR3 length: 13 amino acids. The CDR3 loop is CASGTGGTGELFF. The CDR3, as DNA: TGTGCCAGCGGGACAGGGGGCACCGGGGAGCTGTTTTTT.

The V gene is TRBV30, the J gene TRBJ2-3; D is unresolved. CDR1 is GTSNPN and CDR2 is SVGIG in the germline V gene (reference sequence). Trimming removed 1 base from V and 0 bases from J, with 8 bases in between. The CDR3 contains 14 residues. The CDR3 reads CAWSESASTDTQYF. In DNA, the CDR3 is TGTGCCTGGAGTGAAAGCGCTAGCACAGATACGCAGTATTTT.